This T cell receptor beta chain was recovered during a study of shared clonotypes between healthy human individuals. Study at large: Three CD4 naive, three CD4 memory, two CD8 naive and one CD8 memory plate were used per donor.

About this clone: Its antigen remains unidentified.

CD45RO-negative, CCR7-selected cells formed the naive CD8 fraction, which excluded terminally differentiated effector memory CD45RA+ cells. Once extracted for a subset, genomic DNA was divided evenly among several immunoSEQ plates. Sequencing was performed with immunoSEQ multiplex PCR; in TCRdb, only in-frame clones are kept and a portion is missing. This table holds around 2,100,000 clones, approximately 94% found once. Findings and caveats of the study: In the sorted subsets, rarefaction showed sequencing was incomplete despite large depth.

The CDR3 spans 14 residues. From germline, CDR1 is LNHDA and CDR2 SQIVND (reference sequence). With 3 bases removed from V and 3 bases from J, the gap between germline ends came to 10 bases. The sample taken for sequencing was naive CD8+ T cells sorted from blood. The origin of this receptor is a young man in good health. The chain links TRBV19 to TRBJ2-3, with D perhaps matching TRBD2 (5 bases). The CDR3 region is CASSMIQRTDTQYF. CDR3 sequence (DNA): TGTGCCAGTAGTATGATTCAGCGGACAGATACGCAGTATTTT.